This is a list of T cell receptor beta chains from one sample in a study of cytomegalovirus exposure and HLA in healthy donors. This table comes from immunoSEQ multiplex PCR, and its TCRdb copy is limited to in-frame clones, with some not included. The sample consists of around 100,000 clones, over 70% of them appearing once. The sample was PBMCs. These TCRs come from a man aged 45-65 years in good health and CMV-seropositive. CDR3s include the opening cysteine and the closing phenylalanine or tryptophan. D genes are given only for firm matches. Some rows have no size entry. The others give once, few or many, or a class for an expanded clone.

cdr3_nt: TGCGCCAGCAGCCGGGCGGATAGCGGGAGGGCTACAGATACGCAGTATTTT
cdr3_aa: CASSRADSGRATDTQYF
j_call: TRBJ2-3
d_call: TRBD2
clone_size: -
v_call: TRBV5-1

cdr3_nt: TGTGCCATCAGTGAGGGCGGGAGGGCCCAGGAGACCCAGTACTTC
cdr3_aa: CAISEGGRAQETQYF
j_call: TRBJ2-5
d_call: TRBD2
clone_size: -
v_call: TRBV10-3

cdr3_nt: TGCGCCAGCAGCCTTATACAGGACCACGAGCAGTACTTC
cdr3_aa: CASSLIQDHEQYF
j_call: TRBJ2-7
d_call: -
clone_size: -
v_call: TRBV5-1

cdr3_nt: TGTGCCAGCGCACGAGGCGCAGCGGATAATGAAAAACTGTTTTTT
cdr3_aa: CASARGAADNEKLFF
j_call: TRBJ1-4
d_call: -
clone_size: -
v_call: TRBV7-2

cdr3_nt: TGTGCCAGCAGTTTCACGGGAGTGGGTACAGATACGCAGTATTTT
cdr3_aa: CASSFTGVGTDTQYF
j_call: TRBJ2-3
d_call: -
clone_size: few
v_call: TRBV27

cdr3_nt: TGTGCCAGCCGTTCTAGCGGGGGAAGCACAGATACGCAGTATTTT
cdr3_aa: CASRSSGGSTDTQYF
j_call: TRBJ2-3
d_call: TRBD2
clone_size: -
v_call: TRBV2

cdr3_nt: TGTGCCAGCAGTTTAAACTTCTACGAGCAGTACTTC
cdr3_aa: CASSLNFYEQYF
j_call: TRBJ2-7
d_call: -
clone_size: -
v_call: TRBV28

cdr3_nt: TGCGCCAGCAGTGATACACCCGACAGCCCTTATGGCTACACCTTC
cdr3_aa: CASSDTPDSPYGYTF
j_call: TRBJ1-2
d_call: -
clone_size: -
v_call: TRBV10-2

cdr3_nt: TGTGCCACCAGCAGAGCGGGGGCCCGGGGGGCTGAAGCTTTCTTT
cdr3_aa: CATSRAGARGAEAFF
j_call: TRBJ1-1
d_call: -
clone_size: -
v_call: TRBV15

cdr3_nt: TGTGCCAGCAGCCGGGGGGAGACCCAGTACTTC
cdr3_aa: CASSRGETQYF
j_call: TRBJ2-5
d_call: -
clone_size: -
v_call: TRBV5-4

cdr3_nt: TGCGCCAGCAGCCGCGAGACTAAAGGGATTTACGAGCAGTACTTC
cdr3_aa: CASSRETKGIYEQYF
j_call: TRBJ2-7
d_call: -
clone_size: -
v_call: TRBV10-2

cdr3_nt: TGTGCCAGCAGGGATACAGGGTATGAGCAGTTCTTC
cdr3_aa: CASRDTGYEQFF
j_call: TRBJ2-1
d_call: -
clone_size: -
v_call: TRBV7-9

cdr3_nt: TGTGCCAGCAGCTTAGAACCGGGACAGGGTTATGAGCAGTTCTTC
cdr3_aa: CASSLEPGQGYEQFF
j_call: TRBJ2-1
d_call: TRBD1
clone_size: -
v_call: TRBV7-2

cdr3_nt: TGTGCCAGTACAAGGGGGACTAGCGGGAGTGTTGAGCAGTTCTTC
cdr3_aa: CASTRGTSGSVEQFF
j_call: TRBJ2-1
d_call: TRBD2
clone_size: -
v_call: TRBV27

cdr3_nt: TGTGCCAGCATTCGCGATTCCACCTACGAGCAGTACTTC
cdr3_aa: CASIRDSTYEQYF
j_call: TRBJ2-7
d_call: -
clone_size: -
v_call: TRBV2

cdr3_nt: TGTGCCACGGATCAGCGGGGCTCTGGAAACACCATATATTTT
cdr3_aa: CATDQRGSGNTIYF
j_call: TRBJ1-3
d_call: -
clone_size: -
v_call: TRBV19

cdr3_nt: TGTGCATCGGTGCCTCGGACTAGCGGGAGGGCCGTCTACAATGAGCAGTTCTTC
cdr3_aa: CASVPRTSGRAVYNEQFF
j_call: TRBJ2-1
d_call: TRBD2
clone_size: -
v_call: TRBV2

cdr3_nt: TGTGCCAGCAGTTTACGCCTGACTAGCGCCTCGATAGATACGCAGTATTTT
cdr3_aa: CASSLRLTSASIDTQYF
j_call: TRBJ2-3
d_call: TRBD2
clone_size: -
v_call: TRBV27

cdr3_nt: TGTGCCTGGAGTTGGGGCGTTCATGGCTACACCTTC
cdr3_aa: CAWSWGVHGYTF
j_call: TRBJ1-2
d_call: -
clone_size: -
v_call: TRBV30

cdr3_nt: TGTGCCATCAGTGAGTCGAGCAGGGAAAAAACGTACTTC
cdr3_aa: CAISESSREKTYF
j_call: TRBJ2-7
d_call: -
clone_size: -
v_call: TRBV10-3

cdr3_nt: TGTGCCAGCAGCTCTGGCGGGAGCTCCTACAATGAGCAGTTCTTC
cdr3_aa: CASSSGGSSYNEQFF
j_call: TRBJ2-1
d_call: TRBD2
clone_size: -
v_call: TRBV6-6

cdr3_nt: TGTGCCAGCAGCTTAATGTCGGGAACCACAGATACGCAGTATTTT
cdr3_aa: CASSLMSGTTDTQYF
j_call: TRBJ2-3
d_call: -
clone_size: -
v_call: TRBV7-3

cdr3_nt: TGTGCCAGCAGCTCCCTCCCGGAGGTCGGCGAGCAGTACTTC
cdr3_aa: CASSSLPEVGEQYF
j_call: TRBJ2-7
d_call: -
clone_size: -
v_call: TRBV11-2

cdr3_nt: TGTGCCAGCAGCTTCCGACTAGCGGGCCAAGAGACCCAGTACTTC
cdr3_aa: CASSFRLAGQETQYF
j_call: TRBJ2-5
d_call: TRBD2
clone_size: once
v_call: TRBV11-2

cdr3_nt: TGCGCCAGCAGCCAGCTACAGGGCACAGATACGCAGTATTTT
cdr3_aa: CASSQLQGTDTQYF
j_call: TRBJ2-3
d_call: -
clone_size: -
v_call: TRBV4-1

cdr3_nt: TGTGCCAGCAGTAATCCTACCCCCGTGAACACTGAAGCTTTCTTT
cdr3_aa: CASSNPTPVNTEAFF
j_call: TRBJ1-1
d_call: -
clone_size: -
v_call: TRBV2

cdr3_nt: TGTGCCAGCAGTGAAACAGGGTACGGCGGGCGGAACACCGGGGAGCTGTTTTTT
cdr3_aa: CASSETGYGGRNTGELFF
j_call: TRBJ2-2
d_call: -
clone_size: -
v_call: TRBV6-1

cdr3_nt: TGCAGCGTTGGGACAGCCTACGAGCAGTACTTC
cdr3_aa: CSVGTAYEQYF
j_call: TRBJ2-7
d_call: -
clone_size: -
v_call: TRBV29-1

cdr3_nt: TGTGCCAGCAGCCAAGGTTACGGGAACACTGAAGCTTTCTTT
cdr3_aa: CASSQGYGNTEAFF
j_call: TRBJ1-1
d_call: -
clone_size: -
v_call: TRBV14

cdr3_nt: TGTGCCATCAGTGAGTCAATTAACAGGGGAAACACCATATATTTT
cdr3_aa: CAISESINRGNTIYF
j_call: TRBJ1-3
d_call: -
clone_size: -
v_call: TRBV10-3

cdr3_nt: TGTGCCAGCAGCGTAACAACCGGTGGGGCAGGGGGCAACGAGCAGTACTTC
cdr3_aa: CASSVTTGGAGGNEQYF
j_call: TRBJ2-7
d_call: TRBD1
clone_size: -
v_call: TRBV9

cdr3_nt: TGTGCCAGTAGTCCAACAGGGAATGAGCAGTTCTTC
cdr3_aa: CASSPTGNEQFF
j_call: TRBJ2-1
d_call: -
clone_size: -
v_call: TRBV19

cdr3_nt: TGTGCCAGCAGCCCAGTCGGGGGGACTAGCGGGGGGTTCGGCGAGCAGTACTTC
cdr3_aa: CASSPVGGTSGGFGEQYF
j_call: TRBJ2-7
d_call: TRBD2
clone_size: -
v_call: TRBV7-2

cdr3_nt: TGTGCCACCAGCAGAGTGGGCAGCAATCAGCCCCAGCATTTT
cdr3_aa: CATSRVGSNQPQHF
j_call: TRBJ1-5
d_call: -
clone_size: -
v_call: TRBV15

cdr3_nt: TGTGCCTGGAGTGCGTCGCACAGGGGTCAGCCCCAGCATTTT
cdr3_aa: CAWSASHRGQPQHF
j_call: TRBJ1-5
d_call: TRBD1
clone_size: -
v_call: TRBV30

cdr3_nt: TGCGCCAGCAGCTTGGCCATTGGGACAGGGTCCTCTGGCTACACCTTC
cdr3_aa: CASSLAIGTGSSGYTF
j_call: TRBJ1-2
d_call: TRBD1
clone_size: -
v_call: TRBV5-1

cdr3_nt: TGTGCCAGCAGCTCTACTAGCGGCTCCACCGGGGAGCTGTTTTTT
cdr3_aa: CASSSTSGSTGELFF
j_call: TRBJ2-2
d_call: TRBD2
clone_size: -
v_call: TRBV7-2

cdr3_nt: TGTGCCAGCAGCCCGTATGCTCGGGAGGGGAGATCCTACAATGAGCAGTTCTTC
cdr3_aa: CASSPYAREGRSYNEQFF
j_call: TRBJ2-1
d_call: TRBD2
clone_size: -
v_call: TRBV7-8

cdr3_nt: TGTGCCAGCAGCAACACAGGCGTGTACGAGCAGTACTTC
cdr3_aa: CASSNTGVYEQYF
j_call: TRBJ2-7
d_call: -
clone_size: -
v_call: TRBV28

cdr3_nt: TGTGCCAGCAGTTTTGTTAACACGGGCGGGGAGCTGTTTTTT
cdr3_aa: CASSFVNTGGELFF
j_call: TRBJ2-2
d_call: -
clone_size: -
v_call: TRBV28

cdr3_nt: TGTGCCAGCACAGGAGTAGCGGGAAGTACAGATACGCAGTATTTT
cdr3_aa: CASTGVAGSTDTQYF
j_call: TRBJ2-3
d_call: TRBD2
clone_size: -
v_call: TRBV11-2

cdr3_nt: TGTGCTGGGAAAGCGGGAGGGCCTTTCGATGAGCAGTTCTTC
cdr3_aa: CAGKAGGPFDEQFF
j_call: TRBJ2-1
d_call: TRBD2
clone_size: -
v_call: TRBV7-2

cdr3_nt: TGTGCCAGCAGTTCCGGGACTAGATCTAGCACAGATACGCAGTATTTT
cdr3_aa: CASSSGTRSSTDTQYF
j_call: TRBJ2-3
d_call: TRBD2
clone_size: -
v_call: TRBV11-1

cdr3_nt: TGTGCCAGCTCACCCTCGGAGACCAACACTGAAGCTTTCTTT
cdr3_aa: CASSPSETNTEAFF
j_call: TRBJ1-1
d_call: -
clone_size: -
v_call: TRBV18

cdr3_nt: TGTGCCAGCTCACCCGGGACACGGCTTGGGGAGCAGTACTTC
cdr3_aa: CASSPGTRLGEQYF
j_call: TRBJ2-7
d_call: -
clone_size: -
v_call: TRBV18

cdr3_nt: TGTGCCAGCAACTTAGGGGGCTACGAGCAGTACTTC
cdr3_aa: CASNLGGYEQYF
j_call: TRBJ2-7
d_call: -
clone_size: -
v_call: TRBV5-6

cdr3_nt: TGTGCTAGTGGTTTGGGGGAGTCAGCGGGAGCCCGACATACGCAGTATTTT
cdr3_aa: CASGLGESAGARHTQYF
j_call: TRBJ2-3
d_call: TRBD2
clone_size: -
v_call: TRBV12-5

cdr3_nt: TGTGCCAGCAGCTCAGGGGGGAACACTGAAGCTTTCTTT
cdr3_aa: CASSSGGNTEAFF
j_call: TRBJ1-1
d_call: TRBD1
clone_size: -
v_call: TRBV7-9

cdr3_nt: TGTGCCAGCAGTGAAAGACAGTTGAACACTGAAGCTTTCTTT
cdr3_aa: CASSERQLNTEAFF
j_call: TRBJ1-1
d_call: -
clone_size: few
v_call: TRBV2

cdr3_nt: TGTGCCACCGCCCAAAAGACAGAAGATCAGCCCCAGCATTTT
cdr3_aa: CATAQKTEDQPQHF
j_call: TRBJ1-5
d_call: -
clone_size: -
v_call: TRBV15

cdr3_nt: TGTGCCAGCAGCTTAGTCAGAAGCGACCACTCCTACGAGCAGTACTTC
cdr3_aa: CASSLVRSDHSYEQYF
j_call: TRBJ2-7
d_call: -
clone_size: -
v_call: TRBV7-9

cdr3_nt: TGCGCCAGCAGCCCCGGTGTAGCAAGTTCAGATACGCAGTATTTT
cdr3_aa: CASSPGVASSDTQYF
j_call: TRBJ2-3
d_call: -
clone_size: -
v_call: TRBV5-1

cdr3_nt: TGTGCCAGCAGTGGACAGGAAGGGACAGATACGCAGTATTTT
cdr3_aa: CASSGQEGTDTQYF
j_call: TRBJ2-3
d_call: TRBD1
clone_size: -
v_call: TRBV27

cdr3_nt: TGTTCCAGCAGCTTAGCGAGGAGCGGGAGACGCTACGAGCAGTACTTC
cdr3_aa: CSSSLARSGRRYEQYF
j_call: TRBJ2-7
d_call: TRBD2
clone_size: -
v_call: TRBV7-9

cdr3_nt: TGCGCCAGCAGCTTTGACATTCCACTAGCGGGTCTCCCCCAGTTCTTC
cdr3_aa: CASSFDIPLAGLPQFF
j_call: TRBJ2-1
d_call: TRBD2
clone_size: once
v_call: TRBV5-1